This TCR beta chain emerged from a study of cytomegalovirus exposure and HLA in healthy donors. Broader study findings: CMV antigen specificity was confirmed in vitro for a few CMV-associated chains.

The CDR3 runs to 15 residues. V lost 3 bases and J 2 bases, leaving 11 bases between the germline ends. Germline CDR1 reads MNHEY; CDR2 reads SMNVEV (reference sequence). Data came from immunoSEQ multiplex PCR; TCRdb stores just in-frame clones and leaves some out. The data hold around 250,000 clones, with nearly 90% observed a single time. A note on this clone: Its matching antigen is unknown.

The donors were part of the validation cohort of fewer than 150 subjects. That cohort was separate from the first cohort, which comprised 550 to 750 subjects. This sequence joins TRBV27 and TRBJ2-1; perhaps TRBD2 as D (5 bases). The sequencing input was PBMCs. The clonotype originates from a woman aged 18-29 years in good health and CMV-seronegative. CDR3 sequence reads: CASSLGGWAYNEQFF. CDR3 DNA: TGTGCCAGCAGTTTGGGCGGGTGGGCCTACAATGAGCAGTTCTTC.